The rows below give T cell receptor beta chains drawn from one sample of a study of a mutant IDH1 vaccine in newly diagnosed glioma. Their antigens are not known. Clones were sequenced by immunoSEQ multiplex PCR, and TCRdb holds only the in-frame ones, with some missing. The sample carries approximately 35,000 clones, approximately 90% recorded once. The source material was PBMCs, sampled from a glioma patient whose treatment included an IDH1 peptide vaccine. Receptors originate from a man aged 35 to 55 with glioma. The CDR3 runs from the conserved cysteine through the conserved F or W. Fields, in order: V gene, CDR3 protein.

>TRBV6-1
CASSESGRNTEAFF
>TRBV19
CASTPGQGENTIYF
>TRBV28
CASSSPFHNEQFF
>TRBV6-6
CASSYSQEAGELFF
>TRBV5-4
CASSSGDSYGYTF
>TRBV27
CASSLYLAGAPLLTDTQYF
>TRBV7-2
CASSQPDSSKTQYF
>TRBV15
CATSGDTGGETQYF
>TRBV6-4
CASSDGGQGREAFF
>TRBV6-5
CASTKGYGYTF
>TRBV6-7
CASSRGRDRGQMGNQPQHF